Sequencing of this T cell receptor beta chain was carried out in a study of cytomegalovirus exposure and HLA in healthy donors (dated by TCRdb to the late 2010s). Background on the whole study: An earlier analysis of some 600 of the donors reported 250 to 300 Gb of sequence data and 117 million unique TCR beta sequences obtained from some 200 million T cells. Approximately 300 gigabases of sequencing data and 70 million to 100 million unique TCR sequences made up an early release that covered under 750 HLA-typed donors. Among the approximately 430 genotyped donors, around 81% belonged to the genetic ancestry cluster associated with self-reported Caucasian donors. The study aimed to test whether cataloging public T cell receptors could reveal signatures of past pathogen exposure. The study used immunosequencing to profile the T cell repertoires of approximately 640 subjects and linked those repertoires to cytomegalovirus serostatus. Besides the first cohort of 550 to 750 subjects, a separate validation cohort made up of 120 different subjects was used. High-throughput TCR immunosequencing, statistical association of individual TCRs with disease status, and machine learning were combined to predict cytomegalovirus infection status. In a later analysis, previously published TCR beta repertoires from 550 to 700 donors were re-analyzed and high-resolution HLA genotyping was added so that TCR occurrence patterns could be studied. The later analysis used no new phenotypic data to find candidate immune exposures, relying instead on TCR beta sequences and their occurrence across donors. An earlier analysis of 587 of the donors used high-throughput TCR beta sequencing to judge whether each TCR beta V gene segment behaved as functional or pseudogenic. Donor age, sex, ethnicity and CMV serostatus were collected together with the repertoire data. A later genetic analysis used genome-wide SNP genotypes for about 55% of the 666 donors, treating that subset as a discovery cohort. Every discovery cohort repertoire had been produced on one sequencing platform. Class I and class II HLA loci were covered by the typing at four-digit resolution. Typing coverage differed by locus: A, B, C, DRB1 and DQB1 were typed in roughly 620-640 donors, DQA1 in 500 to 550, DPA1 in some 600, and DPB1 in just under 490. Roughly 5 DR-DQ haplotypes were handled as single units for association and clustering, since linkage in the cohort was strong. Among 398 genotyped donors of the cohort, an average of approximately 250,000 unique TCR beta nucleotide sequences were sequenced per donor, roughly 20% of them non-productive. On the study overall, not on this receptor specifically: When HLA alleles, especially DR and DQ, strongly co-occurred, attributing TCR associations to individual alleles was difficult. Because counts were too low, fewer than 20 rarely observed V segments, including chromosome 9 orphons, were excluded from the earlier analysis of several hundred of the donors. Compared with the approximately 670-donor mean, donors in an Asian-associated ancestry cluster had fewer N-insertions in productive TCRs, according to a later genetic analysis. A further reported finding was that TCR beta sequences accurately predicted the HLA-A and HLA-B alleles for most subjects in the first cohort. Because HLA typing was unavailable for some donors at each locus, only the typed subset was used in association tests. A cluster of highly shared sequence variants was judged likely to be a technical artifact of the sequencing pipeline. A later analysis found that TCR association rates varied across HLA loci, with DRB1 alleles showing the most associated TCRs and HLA-C alleles the fewest. Only TCR beta chains were sequenced in this cohort, and the absence of alpha or paired-chain data limited detectable features. Most TCR sequences were observed very rarely across donors, whereas some public TCRs were present in many individuals. A few of the identified cytomegalovirus-associated TCR beta chains were confirmed in vitro to be specific for cytomegalovirus antigens. Linkage disequilibrium might explain the correlated functional status among segregating V segments, but an unknown experimental factor could not be ruled out. The study gave a list of around 170 TCR beta chains associated with cytomegalovirus. Sequencing depth was assumed to be roughly uniform across donors in the presence/absence analyses, though that assumption may not hold. CMV serostatus was the only immune exposure information available for the cohort. In a later analysis, HLA-associated TCR beta chains showed more clonal expansion and lower generation probabilities than non-associated chains that were equally common. According to a later analysis, parvovirus B19, influenza, CMV and Epstein-Barr virus appeared linked to several top co-occurrence clusters. Because the 87-base-pair reads could not distinguish some IMGT-functional V segments, including TRBV6-2 and TRBV6-3, those segments were excluded. The classifier was reported to diagnose cytomegalovirus status with high specificity and sensitivity in both the original and validation cohorts. A later genetic analysis associated a missense DCLRE1C variant with V-gene and J-gene trimming of TCR beta chains, and an independent cohort replicated the association. Most CMV-associated TCR beta chains appeared to be HLA-restricted in a later analysis, and the HLA associations seemed to be driven largely by CMV exposure. In an earlier analysis of 500 to 650 of the donors, most TCR beta V segments appeared in productive rearrangements about 87% or about 30% of the time, broadly matching IMGT annotations. According to the authors, the approach could potentially be generalized to other disease states and immunological phenotypes. Specific HLA alleles were associated with roughly 17,000 TCR beta sequences at a false discovery rate of 0.05 in a later analysis.

The cohort consisted of 600 or so healthy bone marrow donors. Cohort members were all nominally healthy when sampled, although unrecorded immune exposures were likely present. CMV serostatus was recorded as positive for about 300 and negative for about 50% of the roughly 670 cohort members, whereas no CMV serostatus was recorded for the donor in question. A peripheral blood sample was collected from each donor, and TCR beta sequencing was performed on peripheral blood mononuclear cells. Genomic DNA extraction from the blood cell samples was performed with the Qiagen DNeasy Blood Extraction Kit. Including cysteine and phenylalanine, the CDR3 has 14 amino acids. Here the CDR3 DNA is all that survives: 42 bases in frame from base 1. From the germline V gene, CDR1 is MNHNS and CDR2 is SASEGT. From V the trimming removes 6 bases and from J it removes 1 base, while the gene matches leave 6 bases of the junction unaccounted for.

Library preparation was by the immunoSEQ multiplex PCR assay. A mixture of 60 forward primers for TCR Vbeta segments and 13 reverse primers for TCR Jbeta segments was used in the multiplex PCR. The CDR3 region of rearranged TCR beta genes was amplified from genomic DNA with a multiplex PCR assay. Amplified TCR beta libraries were sequenced as 87-base-pair reads on the Illumina HiSeq System. Per the source publication's procedure: A later analysis tallied around 87 million unique TCR beta chains across the 610 or so repertoires, and some 10 million of those chains were shared by two or more donors. A nearest-neighbor algorithm error-corrected the raw reads and collapsed the reads into unique sequences, merging closely related sequences to remove PCR and sequencing errors. To assign V, D and J gene segments, CDR3 sequences were aligned to IMGT reference sequences. Each retained sequence needed at least a six-nucleotide match to both a V gene segment and a J gene segment. Rearrangements were called productive when the CDR3 lacked stop codons and stayed in frame with V and J; all others were non-productive. CDR3 was defined according to IMGT convention as the region running from the second conserved V-encoded cysteine to the conserved J-encoded phenylalanine. The earlier analysis of some 600 of the donors excluded sequences that lacked an unambiguous match to a single V gene segment. In an earlier analysis of 587 of the donors, V segments were called functional above 56.7% productive rearrangements and were called segregating when the between-donor standard deviation exceeded 5%. A statistical classification framework was built to diagnose cytomegalovirus status from the catalog of TCR beta chain sequences. V and J gene assignment, in a later analysis, came from comparing TCR nucleotide sequences with IMGT/GENE-DB human TR gene sequences. A later analysis assigned CDR3 sequences and most-parsimonious VDJ recombination scenarios with the TCRdist pipeline. In a later analysis, each TCR beta chain was defined by its CDR3 amino acid sequence together with its V-gene family, and reads without a unique V-gene family were excluded. In a later analysis, approximately 640 highly shared, low-generation-probability nucleotide sequences were removed to address suspected cross-contamination and a sequencing artifact. A later analysis calculated a clonal expansion index for each public chain from normalized within-repertoire ranks of inferred template counts. A later analysis computed generation probabilities with a VDJ recombination model fitted to out-of-frame rearrangements, and checked the results against IGoR. In a later analysis, TCR-TCR, TCR-HLA and TCR-CMV co-occurrence was scored with hypergeometric tests, and a repertoire-size bias correction was applied to TCR pairs. To estimate false discovery rates, a later analysis permuted the HLA or CMV assignments 20 times. A later analysis grouped co-occurring TCRs with DBSCAN, adding TCRdist sequence similarity when clustering within HLA-allele-positive subsets. Repertoires with fewer than 30,000 or more than 120,000 public chains were left out of co-occurrence clustering, as were four to six repertoires with anomalous nucleotide sharing. Held by TCRdb, this immuneACCESS table contains in-frame sequences only and omits some clones. Under half of the omission traces to an unresolved V gene where checked; the cause of the rest is unknown. The D gene and trimming were derived from the DNA, and the V and J assignments and clone size from that table. The sample records 95,000 to 100,000 clones, around 80% of which are singletons. The ten biggest clones cover 7% to 10% of the sample.

This clone appeared once. No antigen is known for it. Qualities for individual bases were not recorded, and no much larger clone is one base off. This TCR derives from a human donor in good health. Material for sequencing was PBMCs. The rearranged chain carries TRBV6-1 and TRBJ2-7; 7 bases in the middle match TRBD1. This receptor has the CDR3 CASSSDRLSYEQYF. Read as DNA, the sequence is TGTGCCAGCAGCTCGGACAGGCTGTCCTACGAGCAGTACTTC.